This TCR beta chain was recovered during a study of cytomegalovirus exposure and HLA in healthy donors. Primers for the PCR totalled 60 Vbeta and 13 Jbeta. The data were produced by immunoSEQ multiplex PCR, yet TCRdb's version contains in-frame clones alone and is incomplete. Found here are roughly 89,000 clones, more than 70% of them singletons; the top ten hold around 2%. The CDR3 length is 18 residues. The germline V gene has CDR1 LNHDA and CDR2 SQIVND (reference sequence). Trimming took 5 bases from V and 0 from J, leaving 17 bases between them. The receptor was isolated from a man between 18 and 35 years old in good health and CMV-seronegative. The sequencing sample was made of PBMCs. J is TRBJ2-6 and V is TRBV19; TRBD1 is a possible D gene (5 bases). The CDR3 nucleotides are TGTGCCAGTAGTCTTAAGGGTGCCAGGGTCTCTGGGGCCAACGTCCTGACTTTC. Translation: CASSLKGARVSGANVLTF.